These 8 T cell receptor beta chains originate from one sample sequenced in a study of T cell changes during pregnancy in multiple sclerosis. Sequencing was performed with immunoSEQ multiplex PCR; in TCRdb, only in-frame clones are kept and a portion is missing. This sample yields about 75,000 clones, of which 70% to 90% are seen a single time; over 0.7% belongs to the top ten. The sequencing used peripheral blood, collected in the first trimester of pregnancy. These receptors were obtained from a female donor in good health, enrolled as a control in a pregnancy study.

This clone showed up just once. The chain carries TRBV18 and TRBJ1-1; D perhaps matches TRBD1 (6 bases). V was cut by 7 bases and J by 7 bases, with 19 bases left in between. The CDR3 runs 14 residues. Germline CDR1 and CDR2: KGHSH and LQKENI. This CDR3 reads CASLTLTGTIEAFF. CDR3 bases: TGTGCCAGCTTAACTCTCACAGGGACCATTGAAGCTTTCTTT.

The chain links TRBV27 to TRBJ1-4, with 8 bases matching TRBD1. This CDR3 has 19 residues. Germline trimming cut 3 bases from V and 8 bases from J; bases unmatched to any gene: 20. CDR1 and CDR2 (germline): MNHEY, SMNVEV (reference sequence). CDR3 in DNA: TGTGCCAGCAGTTTCCGTGGCAGGGGGCTTATAGGGGCGGGGGAAAAACTGTTTTTT. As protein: CASSFRGRGLIGAGEKLFF.

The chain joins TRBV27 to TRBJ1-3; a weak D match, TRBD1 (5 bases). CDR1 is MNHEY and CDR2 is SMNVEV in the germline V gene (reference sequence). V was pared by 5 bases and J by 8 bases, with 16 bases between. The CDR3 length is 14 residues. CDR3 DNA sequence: TGTGCCAGCAGTCGTGGGGACGGGAGGGACACCATATATTTT. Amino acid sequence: CASSRGDGRDTIYF.

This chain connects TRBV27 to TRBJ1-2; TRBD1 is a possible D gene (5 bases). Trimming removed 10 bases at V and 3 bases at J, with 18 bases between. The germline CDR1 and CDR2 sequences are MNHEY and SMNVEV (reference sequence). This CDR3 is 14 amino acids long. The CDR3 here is CATKMMGHDYGYTF. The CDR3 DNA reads TGTGCCACCAAGATGATGGGGCACGACTATGGCTACACCTTC.

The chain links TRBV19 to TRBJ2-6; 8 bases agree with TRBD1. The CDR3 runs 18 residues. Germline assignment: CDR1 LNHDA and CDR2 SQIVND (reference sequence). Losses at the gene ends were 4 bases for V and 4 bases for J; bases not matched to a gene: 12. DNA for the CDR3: TGTGCCAGTAGTAGGTGGGGGCAGGGGGCTTCGGGGGCCAACGTCCTGACTTTC. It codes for CASSRWGQGASGANVLTF.

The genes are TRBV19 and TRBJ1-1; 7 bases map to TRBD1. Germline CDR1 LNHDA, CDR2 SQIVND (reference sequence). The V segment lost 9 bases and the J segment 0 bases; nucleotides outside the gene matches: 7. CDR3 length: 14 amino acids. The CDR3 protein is CASIRDRVNTEAFF. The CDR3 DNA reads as TGTGCCAGCATCCGTGACAGGGTGAACACTGAAGCTTTCTTT.

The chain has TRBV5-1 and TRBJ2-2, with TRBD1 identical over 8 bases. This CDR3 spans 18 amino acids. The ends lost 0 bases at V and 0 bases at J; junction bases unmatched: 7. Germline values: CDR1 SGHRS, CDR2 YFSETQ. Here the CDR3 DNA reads TGCGCCAGCAGCTTGGCCAAAGGCAGGGGGCCGAACACCGGGGAGCTGTTTTTT. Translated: CASSLAKGRGPNTGELFF.

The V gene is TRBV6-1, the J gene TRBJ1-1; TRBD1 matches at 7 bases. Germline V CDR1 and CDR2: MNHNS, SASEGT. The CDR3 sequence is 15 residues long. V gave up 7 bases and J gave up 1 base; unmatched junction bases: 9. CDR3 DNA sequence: TGTGCCAGCACGTTCCAGGGGACAGCGAACACTGAAGCTTTCTTT. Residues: CASTFQGTANTEAFF.